The clone carrying this T cell receptor (beta chain) was seen a few times. The sample contains more than one DNA sequence encoding this CDR3. The sample comes from a study of CD8+ T cells in alopecia areata. In each case, RNA was isolated and then reverse transcribed into cDNA as the sequencing template. Assay: immunoSEQ multiplex PCR; the TCRdb copy retains only in-frame clones and omits some. The sample shows about 180,000 clones, around half of them seen only once. Treatment reported: oral pan-JAK inhibitor, 5-10 mg twice daily. The CDR3 length is 12 residues. V was clipped by 4 bases and J by 1 base, with 4 bases between them. The germline CDR1 and CDR2 sequences are LNHDA and SQIVND (reference sequence).

The rearrangement uses TRBV19 and TRBJ1-1, with unresolved D. Source: CD8+ T cells sorted from blood, taken at week 24, from a patient treated with tofacitinib. This receptor was identified in a human donor with alopecia areata. CDR3 amino acids: CASSTGNTEAFF. The CDR3 nucleotides are TGTGCCAGTAGTACAGGGAACACTGAAGCTTTCTTT. The full variable domain, completed using reference TRBV19 and TRBJ1-1, is DGGITQSPKYLFRKEGQNVTLSCEQNLNHDAMYWYRQDPGQGLRLIYYSQIVNDFQKGDIAEGYSVSREKKESFPLTVTSAQKNPTAFYLCASSTGNTEAFFGQGTRLTVV.